A selection of T cell receptor beta chains follows, all from one sample in a study of blood T cells in healthy people across ages. MiXCR, run by TCRdb on the 5' RACE reads, gives a single entry per CDR3 protein. Of 850,000 or so distinct CDR3 sequences listed, more than 25% are singletons. Sample: blood. The source of these receptors is a woman older than 75 in good health. CDR3s include the opening cysteine and the closing phenylalanine or tryptophan. D genes are given only for firm matches. Not all rows give a size; the values are once, few, many and, for expanded clones, a class.

. | TRBJ1-2 | many | TRBV12-3/TRBV12-4 | TGTGCCAGCAGTCGCGACATTCTCGGTTTTAATGGCTACACCTTC | CASSRDILGFNGYTF
. | TRBJ2-3 | . | TRBV7-2 | TGTGCCAGCAGCTGGTGGGGACTCACAGACACGCAGTATTTT | CASSWWGLTDTQYF
. | TRBJ2-7 | many | TRBV5-1 | TGCGCCAGCAGTAAGGGGACGGCAAATGCCTACGAGCAGTACTTC | CASSKGTANAYEQYF
. | TRBJ2-1 | many | TRBV6-2/TRBV6-3 | TGTGCCAGCACGGTGGGGTACAATGAGCAGTTCTTC | CASTVGYNEQFF
. | TRBJ2-3 | many | TRBV20-1 | TGCAGTGCTGTACTAGCACTCTCCCCAGATACGCAGTATTTT | CSAVLALSPDTQYF
TRBD1 | TRBJ2-7 | . | TRBV6-2/TRBV6-3 | TGTGCCAGCAGTCCGCCGGGACAGGGTCCCTCCTACGAGCAGTACTTC | CASSPPGQGPSYEQYF
. | TRBJ2-3 | many | TRBV6-5 | TGTGCCAGCAGTTACTCGAGGCAGGGAGGAGTTACAGATACGCAGTATTTT | CASSYSRQGGVTDTQYF
. | TRBJ1-3 | . | TRBV10-3 | TGTGCCATCAGTGAGAGAGGAGGGAAGTCTGGAAACACCATATATTTT | CAISERGGKSGNTIYF
TRBD2 | TRBJ2-3 | . | TRBV20-1 | TGCAGTGCTAGACCTAGCGGGAGGACTAGCATAGATACGCAGTATTTT | CSARPSGRTSIDTQYF
. | TRBJ2-3 | . | TRBV6-2/TRBV6-3 | TGTGCCAGCAGCCCAGCGGACTCCACAGATACGCAGTATTTT | CASSPADSTDTQYF
. | TRBJ2-1 | . | TRBV6-1 | TGTGCCAGCCCCGGTGAGTTAGGACAGAGCTCCTACAATGAGCAGTTCTTC | CASPGELGQSSYNEQFF
TRBD1 | TRBJ2-1 | few | TRBV10-3 | TGTGCCATCAGCGGGACAGGGGGTATCGATGAGCAGTTCTTC | CAISGTGGIDEQFF
. | TRBJ1-6 | many | TRBV5-1 | TGCGCCAGCAGCTCTTACGGTGGGGCTTATAATTCACCCCTCCACTTT | CASSSYGGAYNSPLHF
TRBD1 | TRBJ1-3 | . | TRBV4-1 | TGCGCCAGCAGCCCGCTCGGGACAGGGCTAGGAAACACCATATATTTT | CASSPLGTGLGNTIYF
. | TRBJ2-2 | . | TRBV28 | TGTGCCAGCAGTAACACAGGGCCCGGGGAGCTGTTTTTT | CASSNTGPGELFF
TRBD1 | TRBJ2-3 | many | TRBV20-1 | TGCAGTGCTAGAGGGGACAGGCGCACAGATACGCAGTATTTT | CSARGDRRTDTQYF
. | TRBJ2-1 | many | TRBV24-1 | TGTGCCACCAGTGGGGGCACGTACAATGAGCAGTTCTTC | CATSGGTYNEQFF
. | TRBJ2-5 | . | TRBV20-1 | TGCAGTGCTGAAGCTCCAGCCGGTCGGGAGACCCAGTACTTC | CSAEAPAGRETQYF
. | TRBJ1-2 | . | TRBV6-5 | TGTGCCAGCAGGCCTCAGTGGATCAACTATGGCTACACCTTC | CASRPQWINYGYTF
. | TRBJ2-7 | many | TRBV12-3/TRBV12-4 | TGTGCCAGCAGTCCCCACCTTAGGACCCTGTCCCCTACCGAGCAGTACTTC | CASSPHLRTLSPTEQYF
. | TRBJ1-2 | . | TRBV2 | TGTGCCAGCTTTACCGGGACGGGTAACTATGGCTACACCTTC | CASFTGTGNYGYTF
. | TRBJ1-1 | few | TRBV7-2 | TGTGCCAGCAGCATACAGGGAAACTCGAACACTGAAGCTTTCTTT | CASSIQGNSNTEAFF
TRBD1 | TRBJ1-4 | few | TRBV20-1 | TGCAGTGCTAGAGAAGGGGGCGGGAATGAAAAACTGTTTTTT | CSAREGGGNEKLFF
. | TRBJ2-1 | . | TRBV3-1 | TGTGCCAGCAGCCCGCAGGGATTCGAGACCCAGTTCTTC | CASSPQGFETQFF
TRBD1 | TRBJ1-1 | few | TRBV7-2 | TGTGCCAGCAGCTCACAGGGGGGGCTCTACGCTGAAGCTTTCTTT | CASSSQGGLYAEAFF
. | TRBJ2-5 | many | TRBV2 | TGTGCCAGCAGTTCCGACAGAGGGTACCAAGAGACCCAGTACTTC | CASSSDRGYQETQYF
TRBD2 | TRBJ2-1 | many | TRBV4-2 | TGTGCCAGCAGCCAACTAGCGGGGTCACAGTTCTTC | CASSQLAGSQFF
TRBD2 | TRBJ2-1 | many | TRBV20-1 | TGCAGTGCTAGAGATCCGCGGGGGGCGTTCTACGGGCAGTTCTTC | CSARDPRGAFYGQFF
. | TRBJ1-5 | many | TRBV6-2/TRBV6-3 | TGTGCCAGCAGAAGGGGGGGGAGAAATCAGCCCCAGCATTTT | CASRRGGRNQPQHF
TRBD2 | TRBJ2-7 | . | TRBV10-3 | TGTGCCATCAGTCTCAGCGGGAGAGGCGACGAGCAGTACTTC | CAISLSGRGDEQYF
. | TRBJ1-5 | few | TRBV20-1 | TGCAGTGCTAGAAGACAGGACCATCAGCCCCAGCATTTT | CSARRQDHQPQHF
. | TRBJ2-5 | many | TRBV5-6 | TGTGCCAGCAGCTTGGTAAACGGTAAAGAGACCCAGTACTTC | CASSLVNGKETQYF
. | TRBJ1-6 | . | TRBV6-2/TRBV6-3 | TGTGCCAGCACCGGTTCTAGGGCAGCTAATTCACCCCTCCACTTT | CASTGSRAANSPLHF
. | TRBJ2-1 | many | TRBV6-2/TRBV6-3 | TGTGCCAGCAGAAGGGACGGGGCCTTCAATGAGCAGTTCTTC | CASRRDGAFNEQFF
. | TRBJ1-1 | . | TRBV28 | TGTGCCACCGCTTTTGACATTGTGAACACTGAAGCTTTCTTT | CATAFDIVNTEAFF
TRBD1 | TRBJ2-7 | many | TRBV7-9 | TGTGCCAGCAGCCCTCCCCCGGGACAGGGGGCTTCCTACGAGCAGTACTTC | CASSPPPGQGASYEQYF
TRBD1 | TRBJ1-1 | few | TRBV7-2 | TGTGCCAGCAGGCCCAAGGGGGCGGTTACTGAAGCTTTCTTT | CASRPKGAVTEAFF
TRBD2 | TRBJ2-1 | many | TRBV29-1 | TGCAGCGTGAGACTAGCGAGGGGGGGTCGCAATGAGCAGTTCTTC | CSVRLARGGRNEQFF
. | TRBJ2-2 | . | TRBV7-2 | TGTGCCAGCAGCTTGGGGACCCGAGAAGGGGAGCTGTTTTTT | CASSLGTREGELFF
. | TRBJ2-3 | many | TRBV7-2 | TGTGCCAGCAGCTTACGGGGGCCCGGCACAGATACGCAGTATTTT | CASSLRGPGTDTQYF
TRBD1 | TRBJ1-1 | . | TRBV5-1 | TGCGCCAGCAGCTTTGAGGGGACAGGGAGGGGGAACACTGAAGCTTTCTTT | CASSFEGTGRGNTEAFF
. | TRBJ2-7 | few | TRBV28 | TGTGCCAGCAGTCATACCTCAGGGGGGAACTACGAGCAGTACTTC | CASSHTSGGNYEQYF
. | TRBJ2-6 | . | TRBV4-2 | TGTGCCAGCAGCCAAGATATCGCCTCAGCTGGGGCCAACGTCCTGACTTTC | CASSQDIASAGANVLTF
. | TRBJ2-2 | . | TRBV20-1 | TGCAGTGCTAGAAGACAGATCGCGAACACCGGGGAGCTGTTTTTT | CSARRQIANTGELFF
. | TRBJ1-5 | . | TRBV20-1 | TGCAGTGCTTGGGCCCCCAATCAGCCCCAGCATTTT | CSAWAPNQPQHF
. | TRBJ1-1 | few | TRBV12-3/TRBV12-4 | TGTGCCAGCAGTTTCACGTCCCTCTGGAGGGGTGAAGCTTTCTTT | CASSFTSLWRGEAFF
TRBD2 | TRBJ2-1 | many | TRBV24-1 | TGTGCCACCAGAGGAACTAGCGGGGGGGACTACAATGAGCAGTTCTTC | CATRGTSGGDYNEQFF
TRBD2 | TRBJ2-2 | . | TRBV30 | TGTGCCTGGAGTGTACTGGGGACTAGTCGCACCGGGGAGCTGTTTTTT | CAWSVLGTSRTGELFF
. | TRBJ1-5 | few | TRBV12-3/TRBV12-4 | TGTGCCAGCAGCTCCGCCAGGGGCCGCTCCCGGGTCCACCAGCATTTT | CASSSARGRSRVHQHF
TRBD2 | TRBJ2-1 | . | TRBV7-2 | TGTGCCAGCAGCTTAGTACGGGGGGGCCCGAGAAATGAGCAGTTCTTC | CASSLVRGGPRNEQFF